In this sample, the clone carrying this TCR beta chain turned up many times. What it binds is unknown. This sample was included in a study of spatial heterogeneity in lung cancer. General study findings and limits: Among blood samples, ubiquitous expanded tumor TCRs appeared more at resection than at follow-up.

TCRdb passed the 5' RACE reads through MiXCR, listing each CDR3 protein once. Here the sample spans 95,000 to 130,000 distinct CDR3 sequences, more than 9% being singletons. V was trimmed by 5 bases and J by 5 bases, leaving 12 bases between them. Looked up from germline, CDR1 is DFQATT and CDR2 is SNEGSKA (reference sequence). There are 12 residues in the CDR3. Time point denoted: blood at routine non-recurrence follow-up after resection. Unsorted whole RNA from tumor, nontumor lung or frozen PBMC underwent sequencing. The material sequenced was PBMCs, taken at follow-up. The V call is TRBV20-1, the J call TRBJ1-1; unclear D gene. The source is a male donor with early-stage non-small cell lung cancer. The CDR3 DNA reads TGCAGTGCTGAAGACGGTGGGACTGAAGCTTTCTTT. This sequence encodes CSAEDGGTEAFF.